This TCR beta chain was retrieved from a study of blood T cell repertoires in COVID-19. As for the study in general: The study drew acute and convalescent COVID-19 samples from the United States, Italy and Spain. The analysed material was cDNA or gDNA that came from T cells, B-cell-depleted T cells, or PBMCs.

As originally analysed: Reference gene primer amplification gave nucleated cell count estimates. Here immunoSEQ multiplex PCR was the method, and the copy in TCRdb shows in-frame clones only, minus some. The V and J calls and the clone size are those of that table, but D and trimming were determined from the DNA. Among hundreds of thousands of clones listed, 75% to 85% were seen once. The ends lost 7 bases at V and 1 base at J; junction bases unmatched: 15. Germline CDR1 reads MNHEY; CDR2 reads SMNVEV (reference sequence). The CDR3 has 17 amino acids. The TCR comes from a man aged 50 or older with active or convalescent COVID-19. V gene TRBV27 combines with J gene TRBJ1-1; 7 nucleotides match TRBD1. Sequencing input: peripheral blood. The DNA for the CDR3 is TGTGCCAGCACCCCCTGGAGGGGGCGAGGGCAGAACACTGAAGCTTTCTTT. Amino acid sequence: CASTPWRGRGQNTEAFF.